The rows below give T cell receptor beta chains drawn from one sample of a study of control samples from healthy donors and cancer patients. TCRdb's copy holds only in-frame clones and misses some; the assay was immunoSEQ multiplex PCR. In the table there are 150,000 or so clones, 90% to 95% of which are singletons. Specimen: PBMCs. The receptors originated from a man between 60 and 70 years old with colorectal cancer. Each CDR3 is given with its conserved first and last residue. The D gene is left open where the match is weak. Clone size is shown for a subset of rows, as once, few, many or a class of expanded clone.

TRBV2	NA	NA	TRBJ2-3	TGTGCCAGCAGTTCTTTCAGCGGATCTAGCACAGATACGCAGTATTTT	CASSSFSGSSTDTQYF
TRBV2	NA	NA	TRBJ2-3	TGTGCCAGCACCCCGGCGGGTGCGCAGTATTTT	CASTPAGAQYF
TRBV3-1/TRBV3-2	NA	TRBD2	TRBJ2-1	TGTGCCAGCAGCCACTGGGGGGGGAGCTCCTACAATGAGCAGTTCTTC	CASSHWGGSSYNEQFF
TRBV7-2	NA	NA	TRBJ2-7	TGTGCCAGCAGCTTAGGTGGGTCGGCTAATGAGCAGTACTTC	CASSLGGSANEQYF
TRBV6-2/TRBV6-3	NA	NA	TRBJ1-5	TGTGCCAGCAGTTACTCTGGCGAGAATAGCAATCAGCCCCAGCATTTT	CASSYSGENSNQPQHF
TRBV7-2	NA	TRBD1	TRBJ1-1	TGTGCCAGCAGCTTGGGACAGGGTAACACTGAAGCTTTCTTT	CASSLGQGNTEAFF
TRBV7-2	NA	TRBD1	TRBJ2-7	TGTGCCAGCAGCTTCCAGTGGACAGGGGGGTACGAGCAGTACTTC	CASSFQWTGGYEQYF
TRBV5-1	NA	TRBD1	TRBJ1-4	TGCGCCAGCAGCTTGGAGACAGGGGGAAAACTGTTTTTT	CASSLETGGKLFF
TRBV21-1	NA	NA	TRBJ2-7	TGTGCCAGCAGCACGGCAGCGGGACCACCAGGGTACGAGCAGTACTTC	CASSTAAGPPGYEQYF
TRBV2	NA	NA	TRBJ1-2	TGTGCCAGCAGTGGAACAGGGCCACCCTATGGCTACACCTTC	CASSGTGPPYGYTF
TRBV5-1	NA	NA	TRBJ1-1	TGCGCCAGCAGCTTGGAAGGGCACACTAACACTGAAGCTTTCTTT	CASSLEGHTNTEAFF
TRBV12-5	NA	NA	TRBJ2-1	TGTGCTAGTGGTTTGATGGGGCGTAGTAAGGGAAACAATGAGCAGTTCTTC	CASGLMGRSKGNNEQFF
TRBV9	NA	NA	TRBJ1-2	TGTGCCAGCAGCGTAGTGGACCGAGCTAACTATGGCTACACCTTC	CASSVVDRANYGYTF
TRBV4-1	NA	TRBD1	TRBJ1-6	TGCGCCAGCAGCCAACGGACAGGGGAGAATTCACCCCTCCACTTT	CASSQRTGENSPLHF
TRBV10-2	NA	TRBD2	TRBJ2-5	TGCGCCAGCAGCACCCTAGCGGGGGGCCGAGAGACCCAGTACTTC	CASSTLAGGRETQYF
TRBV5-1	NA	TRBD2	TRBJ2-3	TGCGCCAGCAGCCCCGGGGCTAGCGGGGGGAGTACAGATACGCAGTATTTT	CASSPGASGGSTDTQYF
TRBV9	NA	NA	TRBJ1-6	TGTGCCAGCAGCGTCGACCCGGGATTCCTTAATTTACCCCTCCACTTT	CASSVDPGFLNLPLHF
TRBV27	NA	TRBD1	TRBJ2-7	TGTGCCAGCAGCCCGACAGGGGGATACGAGCAGTACTTC	CASSPTGGYEQYF
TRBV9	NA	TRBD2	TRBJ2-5	TGTGCCAGCAGCACCGGGACTAGCGGGGGCCCTTCCCAAGAGACCCAGTACTTC	CASSTGTSGGPSQETQYF
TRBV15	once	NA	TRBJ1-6	TGTGCCACCAGCAGAGATTATGATGGGCAGGCACCCCTCCACTTT	CATSRDYDGQAPLHF
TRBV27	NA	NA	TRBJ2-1	TGTGCCAGCAGTTCAGGGGTAAGCTACAATGAGCAGTTCTTC	CASSSGVSYNEQFF
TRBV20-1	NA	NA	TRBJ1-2	TGCAGTGCGCCGCCAGTATATGGCTACACCTTC	CSAPPVYGYTF
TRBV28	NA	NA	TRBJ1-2	TGTGCCAGCACCTGGGGGCTCTCTAACTATGGCTACACCTTC	CASTWGLSNYGYTF
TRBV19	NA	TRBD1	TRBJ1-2	TGTGCCAGTAGGCCGGACAGGGAATACCCTAACTATGGCTACACCTTC	CASRPDREYPNYGYTF
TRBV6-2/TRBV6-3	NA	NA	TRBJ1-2	TGTGCCAGCAGCCCCGGTGGGGGACCCCAAGGAAATGGCTACACCTTC	CASSPGGGPQGNGYTF
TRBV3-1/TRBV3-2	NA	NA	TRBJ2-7	TGTGCCAGCAGCCAAGAGGGCTCCTACGAGCAGTACTTC	CASSQEGSYEQYF
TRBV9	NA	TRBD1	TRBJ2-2	TGTGCCAGCAGCGCAGAAGAGGGGGCGGCCGGGGAGCTGTTTTTT	CASSAEEGAAGELFF
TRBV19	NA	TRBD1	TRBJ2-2	TGTGCCAGTAGCAACCCCGGGACAGGGTTGGACGGGGAGCTGTTTTTT	CASSNPGTGLDGELFF
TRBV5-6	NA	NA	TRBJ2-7	TGTGCCAGCAGCTTAGAGGGACTCTCCTACGAGCAGTACTTC	CASSLEGLSYEQYF
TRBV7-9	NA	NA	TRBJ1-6	TGTGCCAGCAGCTCCGAGCTGACGGGGCCTAATTCACCCCTCCACTTT	CASSSELTGPNSPLHF
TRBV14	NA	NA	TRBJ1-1	TGTGCCAGCAGCCCCTACGGGCTAAACACTGAAGCTTTCTTT	CASSPYGLNTEAFF
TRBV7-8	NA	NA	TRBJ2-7	TGTGCCAGCAGCTTAAGTTATTTGGCGTCGGACAAGGCGTACTTC	CASSLSYLASDKAYF
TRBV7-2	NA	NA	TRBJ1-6	TGTGCCAGCAGCCCCGGACCGTATAATTCACCCCTCCACTTT	CASSPGPYNSPLHF
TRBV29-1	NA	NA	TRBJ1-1	TGCAGCGTTGAAGATCGGGGTCGAGGGGCCGCTGAAGCTTTCTTT	CSVEDRGRGAAEAFF
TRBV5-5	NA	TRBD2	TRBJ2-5	TGTGCCAGCAGCTCGGGGGGAACTTCGGCGACCCAGTACTTC	CASSSGGTSATQYF
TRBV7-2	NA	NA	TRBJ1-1	TGTGCCAGCACCCGGGGAGGAGGCACTGAAGCTTTCTTT	CASTRGGGTEAFF
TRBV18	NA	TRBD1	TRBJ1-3	TGTGCCAGCTCACCGGGACAGGGGCCTGGAAACACCATATATTTT	CASSPGQGPGNTIYF
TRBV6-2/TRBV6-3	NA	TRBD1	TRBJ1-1	TGTGCCAGCAGTTTTCCCAGGGGGCGCATAAGAACTGAAGCTTTCTTT	CASSFPRGRIRTEAFF
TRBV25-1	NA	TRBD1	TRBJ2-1	TGTGCCAGCGCCGGGACAGGGGTTTGGGCGGTCCGATGGAAGCAGTTCTTC	CASAGTGVWAVRWKQFF
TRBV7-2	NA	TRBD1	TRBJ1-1	TGTGCCAGCAGCTTTGGACAGGGGCTGGGCACTGAAGCTTTCTTT	CASSFGQGLGTEAFF
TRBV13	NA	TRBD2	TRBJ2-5	TGTGCCAGCAGCTTAGGGTCCAGCGGGGGTAGTCAGACCCAGTACTTC	CASSLGSSGGSQTQYF
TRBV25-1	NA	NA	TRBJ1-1	TGTGTCAGCAGTGGGTTTTCCCTGTTCACTGAAGCTTTCTTT	CVSSGFSLFTEAFF
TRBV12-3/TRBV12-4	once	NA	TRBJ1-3	TGTGCCAGCAGTTTATATCGCGGAAACACCATATATTTT	CASSLYRGNTIYF
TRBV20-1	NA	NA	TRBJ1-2	TGCAGTGCCCCCTCGCCGGGAGGCTACACCTTC	CSAPSPGGYTF
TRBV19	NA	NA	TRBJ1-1	TGTGCCAGTAGTAGCGTGGGCGTGAACACTGAAGCTTTCTTT	CASSSVGVNTEAFF
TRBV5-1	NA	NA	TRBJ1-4	TGCGCCAGCAGCTTGTCGATTACAACTAATGAAAAACTGTTTTTT	CASSLSITTNEKLFF
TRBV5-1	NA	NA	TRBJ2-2	TGCGCCAGCAGCTTGTGGGAGAACACCGGGGAGCTGTTTTTT	CASSLWENTGELFF
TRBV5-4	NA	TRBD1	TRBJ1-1	TGTGCCAGCAGGAGACAGGGTACAGATCGTGAAGCTTTCTTT	CASRRQGTDREAFF
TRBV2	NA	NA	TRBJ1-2	TGTGCCAGCAGTGGGAGGGACGAGAGGGAATATGGCTACACCTTC	CASSGRDEREYGYTF
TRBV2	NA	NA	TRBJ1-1	TGTGCCAGCAGTGTTAGGGGACCCACTTCGAACACTGAAGCTTTCTTT	CASSVRGPTSNTEAFF
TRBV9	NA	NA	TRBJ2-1	TGTGCCAGCAGCGTAGGTCCTAGACCCGATGAGCAGTTCTTC	CASSVGPRPDEQFF
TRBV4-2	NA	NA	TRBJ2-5	TGTGCCAGCAGCCAAGAGATCGGGTGGCTGGGCACTTCGGGGAGGGAGACCCAGTACTTC	CASSQEIGWLGTSGRETQYF
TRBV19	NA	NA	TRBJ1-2	TGTGCCAGTAGTACCCCCGGAAATGGCTACACCTTC	CASSTPGNGYTF
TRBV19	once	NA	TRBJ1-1	TGTGCCAGTCGACGATTCCGGGGGCGCCTAGGACTCGAAGCTTTCTTT	CASRRFRGRLGLEAFF
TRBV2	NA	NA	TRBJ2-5	TGTGCCAGCCGCTACGAAGAGACCCAGTACTTC	CASRYEETQYF
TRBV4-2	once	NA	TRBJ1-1	TGTGCCAGCAGCCAGGAGTCTACTGACCCTGAAGCTTTCTTT	CASSQESTDPEAFF
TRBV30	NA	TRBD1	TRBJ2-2	TGTGCCTGGAGTCTTGGACAGGGGGCCGACGGGGAGCTGTTTTTT	CAWSLGQGADGELFF
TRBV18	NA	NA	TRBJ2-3	TGTGCCAGCTCACCGACCAGCACTAGCACAGATACGCAGTATTTT	CASSPTSTSTDTQYF